One sample yielded the 9 T cell receptor beta chains listed below, sequenced in a study of cytomegalovirus exposure and HLA in healthy donors (dated by TCRdb to between 2016 and 2019). The library was prepared using the immunoSEQ multiplex PCR assay. For the multiplex PCR, a mixture combining 60 forward primers for TCR Vbeta segments and 13 reverse primers for TCR Jbeta segments was used. What TCRdb holds here is the immuneACCESS table cut down to in-frame rearrangements. Part of the clones is not present; checked against another copy, under half of the missing clones reflect an unresolved V gene, and the others are unexplained. This sample holds 150,000 or so clones; about four fifths were observed only once. The top ten clonotypes cover approximately 2.6% of the sample. Input material: PBMCs. All receptors derive from a man younger than 30 in good health and CMV-seronegative.

CDR3: CASSQDMSGEQFF. The DNA for the CDR3 is TGTGCCAGCAGCCAAGATATGTCAGGGGAGCAGTTCTTC. The V call is TRBV14, the J call TRBJ2-1; D is possibly TRBD1 (5 bases). V shed 0 bases and J shed 10 bases, with 10 bases lying between them. Germline assignment: CDR1 SGHDN and CDR2 FVKESK. The CDR3 spans 13 residues. The variable domain in full, completed from reference TRBV14 and TRBJ2-1, reads EAGVTQFPSHSVIEKGQTVTLRCDPISGHDNLYWYRRVMGKEIKFLLHFVKESKQDESGMPNNRFLAERTGGTYSTLKVQPAELEDSGVYFCASSQDMSGEQFFGPGTRLTVL.

This clone was counted between two and nine times. The chain is built from TRBV7-9 and TRBJ1-3; 7 bases are shared with TRBD1. The CDR3 sequence is 15 residues long. Losses at the gene ends were 5 bases for V and 2 bases for J; bases not matched to a gene: 6. Germline V lookup: CDR1 SEHNR, CDR2 FQNEAQ (reference sequence). The CDR3 is CASSTRGAPGNTIYF. CDR3 nucleotides: TGTGCCAGCAGCACCAGGGGGGCACCTGGAAACACCATATATTTT.

In its sample, this clone was seen once. The chain employs TRBV5-1 and TRBJ1-1; 12 nucleotides line up with TRBD1. J was trimmed by 3 bases and V by 4 bases; bases with no gene match: 13. Germline lookup yields CDR1 SGHRS and CDR2 YFSETQ. The CDR3 has 18 amino acids. CDR3 in amino acids: CASSERGGTGGLYTEAFF. The CDR3 DNA follows: TGCGCCAGCAGCGAACGGGGGGGGACAGGGGGCTTGTACACTGAAGCTTTCTTT.

This chain connects TRBV6-1 to TRBJ2-3; 8 bases map to TRBD1. Unmatched junction bases numbered 7, after V lost 2 bases and J lost 3 bases. The CDR3 sequence is 16 residues long. Germline lookup yields CDR1 MNHNS and CDR2 SASEGT. CDR3 DNA: TGTGCCAGCAGTGAACCAAGGACAGGGCGGACAGATACGCAGTATTTT. Translated: CASSEPRTGRTDTQYF.

The chain recombines TRBV15 with TRBJ1-4; 7 bases agree with TRBD1. CDR1 and CDR2 from the germline V gene are LNHNV and YYDKDF (reference sequence). This CDR3 comprises 16 residues. Unmatched junction bases numbered 9, after V lost 5 bases and J lost 3 bases. For the CDR3, the DNA is TGTGCCACCAGCTCCCATGGTGACAGGGCTAATGAAAAACTGTTTTTT. The encoded protein is CATSSHGDRANEKLFF.

The V call is TRBV29-1, the J call TRBJ1-2; D is perhaps TRBD1 (5 bases). CDR1 and CDR2 from the germline V gene are SQVTM and ANQGSEA. The CDR3 runs to 15 residues. The V gene lost 6 bases and the J gene lost 1 base, with 18 bases spanning the gap. The CDR3 nucleotides are TGCAGCGTAGGGCCGAGGAGGGGTATTAACTATGGCTACACCTTC. Translating it yields CSVGPRRGINYGYTF.

There are a few counts of this clone. The V and J genes are TRBV5-1 and TRBJ1-1; 11 positions agree with TRBD1. The germline CDR1 and CDR2 sequences are SGHRS and YFSETQ. Trimming took 4 bases from V and 6 from J; bases not matched to a gene: 8. This CDR3 has 15 residues. The CDR3 region has the DNA TGCGCCAGCAGCGCAATTCCGGGACAGGGGGCTGAAGCTTTCTTT. Its protein product is CASSAIPGQGAEAFF.

This clone appeared a single time. This sequence joins TRBV4-2 and TRBJ1-4, with D tentatively TRBD1 (6 bases). Germline V gene sequence: CDR1 LGHNA, CDR2 YNFKEQ. The CDR3 contains 16 residues. V was cut by 2 bases and J by 3 bases, with 13 bases left in between. CDR3 nucleotide sequence: TGTGCCAGCAGCCAAAGTTGGGGGCTGGCTAATGAAAAACTGTTTTTT. This translates into CASSQSWGLANEKLFF.

This clone was observed a few times. The chain combines TRBV19 with TRBJ1-2; 8 positions agree with TRBD1. CDR3 size: 14 residues. The germline V gene has CDR1 LNHDA and CDR2 SQIVND (reference sequence). The ends lost 3 bases at V and 6 bases at J; junction bases unmatched: 6. In DNA form, the CDR3 reads TGTGCCAGTAGTATCGGACAGGGATTGAATGGCTACACCTTC. Translated: CASSIGQGLNGYTF.